Listed below are T cell receptor beta chains from one sample, sequenced in a study of shared clonotypes between healthy human individuals. Repertoires were generated with immunoSEQ multiplex PCR, while TCRdb's copy carries only in-frame clones and drops some. The profile shows around 2,100,000 clones, approximately 95% of them singletons. Sequenced sample: naive CD8+ T cells sorted from blood. All receptors derive from a man aged 18 to 30 in good health. CDR3s include the opening cysteine and the closing phenylalanine or tryptophan. The D gene is left open where the match is weak. Only some rows state a clone size, as once, few, many or a class for expanded clones.

NA	NA	TRBV7-2	TRBJ2-1	TGTGCCAGCTCAAGAAGGCAGAGGAGCTCCTACAATGAGCAGTTCTTC	CASSRRQRSSYNEQFF
NA	NA	TRBV6-5	TRBJ2-1	TGTGCCAGCAGTTACGGCAGAAACAATGAGCAGTTCTTC	CASSYGRNNEQFF
NA	NA	TRBV11-2	TRBJ1-2	TGTGCCAGCAGCTTAGAGACATTCTATGGCTACACCTTC	CASSLETFYGYTF
NA	NA	TRBV30	TRBJ1-1	TGTGCCTGGAGTGTACCACAAGAGAACACTGAAGCTTTCTTT	CAWSVPQENTEAFF
NA	NA	TRBV6-1	TRBJ2-7	TGTGCCAGCAGTGAAACAGTATACGAGCAGTACTTC	CASSETVYEQYF
NA	NA	TRBV7-8	TRBJ2-2	TGTGCCAGCAGCTTTCAGACAGGTCCTACCGGGGAGCTGTTTTTT	CASSFQTGPTGELFF
NA	NA	TRBV6-6	TRBJ2-1	TGTGCCAGCAGTTACGGACCTGACGGATACAATGAGCAGTTCTTC	CASSYGPDGYNEQFF
NA	NA	TRBV27	TRBJ2-7	TGTGCCAGCAGTCCTACCCTTGCCAGGGTCACCTACGAGCAGTACTTC	CASSPTLARVTYEQYF
TRBD2	NA	TRBV7-9	TRBJ2-7	TGTGCCAGCAGCGCACTAGCGGGAGGAGGAACGAGCAGTACTTTC	CASSALAGGGTSSTF
NA	NA	TRBV6-1	TRBJ2-7	TGTGCCAGTTCCTATTCAGGGAACTCCTACGAGCAGTACTTC	CASSYSGNSYEQYF
TRBD1	NA	TRBV9	TRBJ2-7	TGTGCCAGCAGCGCCACTGACAGGGCTGAGTACGAGCAGTACTTC	CASSATDRAEYEQYF
NA	NA	TRBV5-4	TRBJ1-2	TGTGCCAGCACTGTGAGGGACACCGAGGGCTACACCTTC	CASTVRDTEGYTF
TRBD1	once	TRBV9	TRBJ2-7	TGTGCCAGCAGCGCGGGACAGGGGGCCACCTACGAGCAGTACTTC	CASSAGQGATYEQYF
NA	NA	TRBV6-5	TRBJ2-3	TGTGCCAGCATCGACGGGGTCTGGGGAGATACGCAGTATTTT	CASIDGVWGDTQYF
TRBD2	NA	TRBV7-9	TRBJ2-7	TGTGCCAGCAGCTTTGGACTAGCGGGAGAGTCCTACGAGCAGTACTTC	CASSFGLAGESYEQYF
TRBD1	once	TRBV27	TRBJ2-7	TGTGCCAGCGCTCAGAGACAGGGGTATTCCTACGAGCAGTACTTC	CASAQRQGYSYEQYF
TRBD1	NA	TRBV28	TRBJ2-5	TGTGCCAGCAGTCGATATACAGGGGAAATCCAAGAGACCCAGTACTTC	CASSRYTGEIQETQYF
NA	NA	TRBV15	TRBJ2-3	TGTGCCACCAGAAACCCTGGAGGGAGTGCGCAGTATTTT	CATRNPGGSAQYF
NA	NA	TRBV10-3	TRBJ1-2	TGTGCCATCAGTGGTACCGGAGCCTATGGCTACACCTTC	CAISGTGAYGYTF
NA	NA	TRBV11-2	TRBJ1-4	TGTGCCAGCAGCTTAGATGGGGATATGTCTGAAAAACTGTTTTTT	CASSLDGDMSEKLFF
NA	NA	TRBV6-5	TRBJ2-2	TGTGCCAGCAGCCAACGGGAGTACACCGGGGAGCTGTTTTTT	CASSQREYTGELFF
NA	NA	TRBV29-1	TRBJ2-5	TGCAGCTTCTCGGCTAGCCAAGAGACCCAGTACTTC	CSFSASQETQYF
NA	NA	TRBV28	TRBJ2-4	TGTGCCACCGACGGACCGGGGGAAACAATAGCCAAAAACATTCAGTACTTC	CATDGPGETIAKNIQYF
NA	few	TRBV7-9	TRBJ2-7	TGTGCCAGCACCCACGGGGGATCCGACGAGCAGTACTTC	CASTHGGSDEQYF
TRBD2	NA	TRBV6-1	TRBJ2-7	TGTGCCAGCAGTGTAAGCGGGGGGTTATCCTACGAGCAGTACTTC	CASSVSGGLSYEQYF
TRBD2	NA	TRBV6-1	TRBJ2-2	TGTGCCAGCAGTGAAGCTCGGCTAGCGGGGGAGCTTTACACCGGGGAGCTGTTTTTT	CASSEARLAGELYTGELFF
TRBD1	NA	TRBV9	TRBJ2-3	TGTGCCAGCAGCGTAGAAGGGGGCCTCACAGATACGCAGTATTTT	CASSVEGGLTDTQYF
NA	NA	TRBV7-8	TRBJ2-3	TGTGCCAGCAGCTCCTGGGACGGAAGCACAGATACGCAGTATTTT	CASSSWDGSTDTQYF
TRBD1	once	TRBV27	TRBJ2-6	TGTGCCAGCACTCCGGGACAGGGGGCTGGGGCCAACGTCCTGACTTTC	CASTPGQGAGANVLTF
NA	NA	TRBV6-5	TRBJ2-2	TGTGCCAGCAGTCCAGGGGTATCGAACACCGGGGAGCTGTTTTTT	CASSPGVSNTGELFF
NA	NA	TRBV2	TRBJ1-1	TGTGCCAGCAGTGAAGCGATTGCCTGGGAGAACACTGAAGCTTTCTTT	CASSEAIAWENTEAFF
NA	NA	TRBV29-1	TRBJ2-2	TGCAGCGTTGAACTAGGGAGGTCCGGGGAGCTGTTTTTT	CSVELGRSGELFF
TRBD2	NA	TRBV4-1	TRBJ2-2	TGCGCCAGCAGCCCGTGGCTAGCGGGAGGAGGGGCCGGGGAGCTGTTTTTT	CASSPWLAGGGAGELFF
TRBD1	NA	TRBV10-3	TRBJ1-2	TGTGCCATCTACAGGGGTGGCTATGGCTACACCTTC	CAIYRGGYGYTF
TRBD1	NA	TRBV27	TRBJ1-5	TGTGCCAGCAGTTTGTACAGGGGAACTCAGCCCCAGCATTTT	CASSLYRGTQPQHF
NA	NA	TRBV9	TRBJ2-2	TGTGCCAGCACCAACGCCGGTTGGGAGCTGTTTTTT	CASTNAGWELFF
NA	NA	TRBV29-1	TRBJ2-5	TGCAGCGTTGCCCGGGCCCATTATCTGGCGGGGGCCCAAGAGACCCAGTACTTC	CSVARAHYLAGAQETQYF
TRBD1	NA	TRBV29-1	TRBJ2-1	TGCAGCGTTGAGGGACAGGACAATGAGCAGTTCTTC	CSVEGQDNEQFF
NA	NA	TRBV6-5	TRBJ2-3	TGTGCCAGCAGTTACGGCGGAGCTCTGGATACGCAGTATTTT	CASSYGGALDTQYF
TRBD1	few	TRBV27	TRBJ1-6	TGTGCCAGCAGCACGACAGGGAGCAATTCACCCCTCCACTTT	CASSTTGSNSPLHF
NA	NA	TRBV28	TRBJ2-1	TGTGCCAGCAGTCAGGGTTCGGGGTACAATGAGCAGTTCTTC	CASSQGSGYNEQFF